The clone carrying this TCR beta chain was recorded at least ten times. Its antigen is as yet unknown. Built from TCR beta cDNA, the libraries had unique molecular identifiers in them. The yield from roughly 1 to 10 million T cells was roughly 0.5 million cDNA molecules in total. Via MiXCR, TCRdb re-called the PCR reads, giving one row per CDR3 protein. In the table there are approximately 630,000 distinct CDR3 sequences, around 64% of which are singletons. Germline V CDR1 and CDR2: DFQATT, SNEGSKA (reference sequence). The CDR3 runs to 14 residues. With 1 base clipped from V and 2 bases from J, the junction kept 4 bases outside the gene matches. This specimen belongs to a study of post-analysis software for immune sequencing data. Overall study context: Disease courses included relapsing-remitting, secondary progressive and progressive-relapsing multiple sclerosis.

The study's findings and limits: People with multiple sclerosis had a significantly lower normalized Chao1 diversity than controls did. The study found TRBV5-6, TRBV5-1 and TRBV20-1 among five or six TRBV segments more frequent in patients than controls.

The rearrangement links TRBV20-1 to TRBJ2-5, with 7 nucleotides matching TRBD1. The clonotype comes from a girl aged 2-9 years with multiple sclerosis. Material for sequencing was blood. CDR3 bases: TGCAGTGCTAGAGTCGGGACAGTACAAGAGACCCAGTACTTC. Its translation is CSARVGTVQETQYF.